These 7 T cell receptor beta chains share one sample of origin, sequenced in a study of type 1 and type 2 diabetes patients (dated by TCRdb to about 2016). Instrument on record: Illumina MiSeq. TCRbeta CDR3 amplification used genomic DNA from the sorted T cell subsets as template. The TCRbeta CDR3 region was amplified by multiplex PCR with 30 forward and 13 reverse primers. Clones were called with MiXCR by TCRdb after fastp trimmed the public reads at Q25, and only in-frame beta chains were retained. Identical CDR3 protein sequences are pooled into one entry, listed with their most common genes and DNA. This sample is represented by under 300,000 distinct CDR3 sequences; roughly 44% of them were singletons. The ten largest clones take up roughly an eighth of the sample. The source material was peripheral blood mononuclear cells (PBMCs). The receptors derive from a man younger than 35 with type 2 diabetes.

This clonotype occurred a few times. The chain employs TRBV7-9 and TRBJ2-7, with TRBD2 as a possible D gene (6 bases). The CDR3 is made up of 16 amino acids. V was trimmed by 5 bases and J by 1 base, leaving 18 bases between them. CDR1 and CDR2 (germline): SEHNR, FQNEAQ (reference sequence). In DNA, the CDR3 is TGTGCCAGCAGCCCGAACGGAGGGATGAGGTCCTACGAGCAGTACTTC. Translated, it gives CASSPNGGMRSYEQYF.

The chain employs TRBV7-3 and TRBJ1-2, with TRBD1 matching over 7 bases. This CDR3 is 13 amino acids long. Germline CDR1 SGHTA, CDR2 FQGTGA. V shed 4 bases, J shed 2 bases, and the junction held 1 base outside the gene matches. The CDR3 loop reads CASSWDSNYGYTF. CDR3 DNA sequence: TGTGCCAGCAGCTGGGACAGCAACTATGGCTACACCTTC.

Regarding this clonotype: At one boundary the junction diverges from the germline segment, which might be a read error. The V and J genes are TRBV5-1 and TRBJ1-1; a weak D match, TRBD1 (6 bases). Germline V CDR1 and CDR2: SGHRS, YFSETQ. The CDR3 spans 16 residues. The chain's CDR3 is CASSLVPGALGTEAFF. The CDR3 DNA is TGTGCCAGCAGCTTGGTTCCGGGGGCCTTGGGCACTGAAGCTTTCTTT.

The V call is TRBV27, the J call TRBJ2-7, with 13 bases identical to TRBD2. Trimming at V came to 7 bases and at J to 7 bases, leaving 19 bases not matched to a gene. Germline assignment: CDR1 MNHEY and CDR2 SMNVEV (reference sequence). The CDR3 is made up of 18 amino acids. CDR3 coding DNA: TGTGCCAGCACCAGGGGCCAGCCGGGACTAGCGGGATTGGGGGAGCAGTACTTC. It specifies CASTRGQPGLAGLGEQYF.

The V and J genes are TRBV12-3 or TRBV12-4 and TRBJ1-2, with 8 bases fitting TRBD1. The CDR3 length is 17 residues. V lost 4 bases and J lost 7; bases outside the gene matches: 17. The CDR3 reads CASSSTGTGINGGGYTF. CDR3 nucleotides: TGTGCCAGCAGTTCTACCGGGACAGGAATAAATGGGGGTGGCTACACCTTC.

CDR3 sequence reads: CASSLPDRGYF. CDR3 nucleotides: TGTGCCAGCAGTCTGCCTGACAGGGGTTACTTC. The gene calls are TRBV2 and TRBJ2-7, with TRBD1 identical over 8 bases. Germline CDR1 SNHLY, CDR2 FYNNEI. CDR3 length: 11 residues. The trim removed 5 bases at V and 13 bases at J, leaving 7 bases unmatched.

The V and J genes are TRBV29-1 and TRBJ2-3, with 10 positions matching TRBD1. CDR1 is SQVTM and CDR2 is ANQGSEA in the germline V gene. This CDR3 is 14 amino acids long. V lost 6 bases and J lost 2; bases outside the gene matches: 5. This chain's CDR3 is CSVPGQGNTDTQYF. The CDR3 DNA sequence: TGCAGCGTCCCGGGACAGGGGAACACAGATACGCAGTATTTT.